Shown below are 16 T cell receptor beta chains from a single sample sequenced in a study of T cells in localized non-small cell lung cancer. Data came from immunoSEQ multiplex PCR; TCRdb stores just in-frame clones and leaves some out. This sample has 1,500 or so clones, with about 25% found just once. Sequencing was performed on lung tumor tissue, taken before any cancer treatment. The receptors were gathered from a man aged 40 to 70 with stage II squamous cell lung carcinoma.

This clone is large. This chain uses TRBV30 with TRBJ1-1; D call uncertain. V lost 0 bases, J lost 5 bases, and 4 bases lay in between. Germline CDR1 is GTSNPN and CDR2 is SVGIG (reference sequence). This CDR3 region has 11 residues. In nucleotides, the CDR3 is TGTGCCTGGAGTGTGTATACTGAAGCTTTCTTT. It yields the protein CAWSVYTEAFF.

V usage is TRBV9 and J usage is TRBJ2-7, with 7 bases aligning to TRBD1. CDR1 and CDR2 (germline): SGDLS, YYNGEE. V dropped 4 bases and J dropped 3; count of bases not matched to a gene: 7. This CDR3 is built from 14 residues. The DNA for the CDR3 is TGTGCCAGCAGCACTGGGACAGCACTCTACGAGCAGTACTTC. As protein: CASSTGTALYEQYF.

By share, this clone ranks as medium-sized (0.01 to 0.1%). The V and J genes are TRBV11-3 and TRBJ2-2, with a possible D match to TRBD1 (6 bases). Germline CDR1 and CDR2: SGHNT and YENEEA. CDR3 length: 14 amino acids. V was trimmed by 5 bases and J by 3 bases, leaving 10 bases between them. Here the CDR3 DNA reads TGTGCCAGCAGCCTTCAGGGGTACACCGGGGAGCTGTTTTTT. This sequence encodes CASSLQGYTGELFF.

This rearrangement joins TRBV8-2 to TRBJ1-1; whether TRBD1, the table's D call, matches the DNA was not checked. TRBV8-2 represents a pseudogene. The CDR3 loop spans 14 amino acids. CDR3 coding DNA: TGTGCCAGCAGTACCCTAGGGGGCCACACTGAAGCTTTCTTT. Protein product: CASSTLGGHTEAFF.

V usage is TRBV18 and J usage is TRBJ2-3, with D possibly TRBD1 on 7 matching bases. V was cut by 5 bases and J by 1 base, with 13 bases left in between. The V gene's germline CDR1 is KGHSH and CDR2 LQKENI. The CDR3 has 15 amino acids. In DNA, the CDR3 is TGTGCCAGCTCAACTATCAGGGGGGGCACAGATACGCAGTATTTT. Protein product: CASSTIRGGTDTQYF.

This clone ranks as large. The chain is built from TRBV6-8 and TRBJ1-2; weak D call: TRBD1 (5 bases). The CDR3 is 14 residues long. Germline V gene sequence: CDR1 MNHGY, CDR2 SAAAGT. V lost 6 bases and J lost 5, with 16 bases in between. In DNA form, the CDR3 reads TGTGCCAGCAGGTTAACCGGCAGGGCTTATGGCTACACCTTC. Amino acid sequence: CASRLTGRAYGYTF.

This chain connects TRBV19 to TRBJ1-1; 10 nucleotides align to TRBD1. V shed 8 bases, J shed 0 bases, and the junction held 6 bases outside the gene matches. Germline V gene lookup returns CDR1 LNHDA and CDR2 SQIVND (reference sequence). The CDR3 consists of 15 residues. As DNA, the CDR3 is TGTGCCAGTCGGACAGGGGGGTACATGAACACTGAAGCTTTCTTT. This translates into CASRTGGYMNTEAFF.

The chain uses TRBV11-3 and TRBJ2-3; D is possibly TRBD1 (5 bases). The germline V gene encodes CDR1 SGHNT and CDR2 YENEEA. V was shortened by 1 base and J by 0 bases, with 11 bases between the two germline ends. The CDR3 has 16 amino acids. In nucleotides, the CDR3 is TGTGCCAGCAGCTTAGGGGGCCCCTCTAGCACAGATACGCAGTATTTT. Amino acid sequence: CASSLGGPSSTDTQYF.

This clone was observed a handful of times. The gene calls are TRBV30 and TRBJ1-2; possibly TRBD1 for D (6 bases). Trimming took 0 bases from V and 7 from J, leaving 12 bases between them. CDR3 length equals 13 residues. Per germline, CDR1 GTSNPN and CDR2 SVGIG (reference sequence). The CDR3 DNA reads TGTGCCTGGAGTGTTCAGGGGTCGGTTGGCTACACCTTC. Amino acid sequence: CAWSVQGSVGYTF. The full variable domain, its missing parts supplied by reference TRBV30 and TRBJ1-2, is SQTIHQWPATLVQPVGSPLSLECTVEGTSNPNLYWYRQAAGRGLQLLFYSVGIGQISSEVPQNLSASRPQDRQFILSSKKLLLSDSGFYLCAWSVQGSVGYTFGSGTRLTVV.

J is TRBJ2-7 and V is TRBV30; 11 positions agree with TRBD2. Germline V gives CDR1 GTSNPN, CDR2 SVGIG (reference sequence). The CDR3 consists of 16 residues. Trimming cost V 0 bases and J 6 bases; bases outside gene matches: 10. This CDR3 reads CAWSVGSGLAAPEQYF. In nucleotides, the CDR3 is TGTGCCTGGAGTGTAGGATCGGGACTAGCGGCCCCCGAGCAGTACTTC. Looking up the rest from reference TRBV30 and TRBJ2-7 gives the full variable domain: SQTIHQWPATLVQPVGSPLSLECTVEGTSNPNLYWYRQAAGRGLQLLFYSVGIGQISSEVPQNLSASRPQDRQFILSSKKLLLSDSGFYLCAWSVGSGLAAPEQYFGPGTRLTVT.

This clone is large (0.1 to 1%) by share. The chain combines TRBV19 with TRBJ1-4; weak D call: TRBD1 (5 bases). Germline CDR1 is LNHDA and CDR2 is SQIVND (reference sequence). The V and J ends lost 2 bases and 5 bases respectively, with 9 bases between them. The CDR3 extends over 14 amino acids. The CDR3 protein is CASSITGTNEKLFF. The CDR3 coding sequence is TGTGCCAGTAGTATAACCGGGACGAATGAAAAACTGTTTTTT.

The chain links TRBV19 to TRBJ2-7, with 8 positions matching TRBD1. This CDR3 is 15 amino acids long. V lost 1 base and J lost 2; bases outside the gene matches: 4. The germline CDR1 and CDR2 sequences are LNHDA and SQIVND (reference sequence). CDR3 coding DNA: TGTGCCAGTAGTATAGGTACGACAGGGGCCTACGAGCAGTACTTC. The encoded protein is CASSIGTTGAYEQYF.

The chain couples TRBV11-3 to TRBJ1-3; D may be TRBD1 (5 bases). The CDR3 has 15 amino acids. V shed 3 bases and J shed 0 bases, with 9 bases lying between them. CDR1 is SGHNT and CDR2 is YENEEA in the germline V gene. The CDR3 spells CASSLGPSSGNTIYF. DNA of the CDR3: TGTGCCAGCAGCTTGGGGCCTAGCTCTGGAAACACCATATATTTT.

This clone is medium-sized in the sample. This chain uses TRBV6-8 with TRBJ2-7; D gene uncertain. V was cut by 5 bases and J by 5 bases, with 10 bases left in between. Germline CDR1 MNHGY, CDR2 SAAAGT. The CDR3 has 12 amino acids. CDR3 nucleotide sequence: TGTGCCAGCAGTGACCTAGGTCACGAGCAGTACTTC. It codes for CASSDLGHEQYF.

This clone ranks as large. CDR3 sequence: CASSYVYTGELFF. The DNA of the CDR3 is TGTGCCAGCAGTTACGTTTACACCGGGGAGCTGTTTTTT. V and J are TRBV6-8 and TRBJ2-2; no reliable D call. V lost 2 bases and J 3 bases, leaving 4 bases between the germline ends. This CDR3 comprises 13 residues. Germline assignment: CDR1 MNHGY and CDR2 SAAAGT.

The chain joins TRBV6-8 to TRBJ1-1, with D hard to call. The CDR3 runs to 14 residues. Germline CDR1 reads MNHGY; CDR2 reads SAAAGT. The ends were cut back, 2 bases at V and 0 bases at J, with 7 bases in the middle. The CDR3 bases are TGTGCCAGCAGTTACGATGGGCTGAACACTGAAGCTTTCTTT. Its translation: CASSYDGLNTEAFF.